These T cell receptor beta chains were read from a single sample in a study of T-cell memory formation after mild COVID-19. TCRdb reanalysed the 5' RACE reads using MiXCR and keeps one entry per CDR3 protein. The data hold tens of thousands of distinct CDR3 sequences, with approximately 23% observed a single time. The sequenced sample was PBMCs or a T cell subset sorted from them (not recorded which). The receptors stem from a man aged 18 to 29 who had mild COVID-19 (a few samples of this study predate the infection). Cell type and time point are not known. Each CDR3 is given with its conserved first and last residue. A D gene is named only where the DNA matches it firmly. Size is omitted from some rows. Given values are once, few, many or a class for expanded clones.

.	.	TRBV6-4	TRBJ1-2	TGTGCCAGCAGTCACAATCCCGACGGTTTAAAAGAAGGCTACACCTTC	CASSHNPDGLKEGYTF
.	few	TRBV6-6	TRBJ1-1	TGTGCCAGCAGTTACTCAGGGACCGGCGCTGAAGCTTTCTTT	CASSYSGTGAEAFF
TRBD1	few	TRBV9	TRBJ2-2	TGTGCCAGCAGCGTAGGTAGGGGGACAGGGATCACCGGGGAGCTGTTTTTT	CASSVGRGTGITGELFF
.	.	TRBV4-3	TRBJ1-1	TGCGCCAGCAGCCTAGGGCCTGAAGCTTTCTTT	CASSLGPEAFF
.	.	TRBV6-2/TRBV6-3	TRBJ2-2	TGTGCCAGCAGTTGGATGGGAACCGGGGAGCTGTTTTTT	CASSWMGTGELFF
.	.	TRBV6-5	TRBJ1-1	TGTGCCAGCAGTTATTCCCCAGGGAACACTGAAGCTTTCTTT	CASSYSPGNTEAFF
.	large	TRBV25-1	TRBJ2-1	TGTGCCAGCAGTCAGTCCGACTTCTACAATGAGCAGTTCTTC	CASSQSDFYNEQFF
.	few	TRBV11-1	TRBJ1-1	TGTGCCAGCAGCCCTAGCTGGGGCAGTGGCACTGAAGCTTTCTTT	CASSPSWGSGTEAFF
TRBD1	few	TRBV20-1	TRBJ1-4	TGCAGTGCGAGGGACAGGGGTGGTGAAAAACTGTTTTTT	CSARDRGGEKLFF
.	.	TRBV7-2	TRBJ2-7	TGTGCCAGCAGCCCTCATCCAGGGGTGGGGGACTACGAGCAGTACTTC	CASSPHPGVGDYEQYF
TRBD2	.	TRBV12-5	TRBJ2-1	TGTGCTAGTGGTTTGACTAGCGACTACAATGAGCAGTTCTTC	CASGLTSDYNEQFF
.	few	TRBV7-9	TRBJ2-2	TGTGCCAGCAGTTCCCGTCAGGGCACCGGGGAGCTGTTTTTT	CASSSRQGTGELFF
TRBD1	.	TRBV6-2/TRBV6-3	TRBJ2-1	TGTGCCAGCAGCCTACGGGGGACAGGGAATCGTGGAAAGCAGTTCTTC	CASSLRGTGNRGKQFF
.	.	TRBV5-6	TRBJ2-5	TGTGCCAGCAGCTTGGCCGGCAGGGCAAAAGAGACCCAGTACTTC	CASSLAGRAKETQYF
.	.	TRBV4-1	TRBJ1-4	TGCGCCAGCAGCCAAGCTCAACCGGGGGAGATAAAACTGTTTTTT	CASSQAQPGEIKLFF
.	.	TRBV20-1	TRBJ2-1	TGCAGTGCTGCCCCGGACAGAAGCTCCTACAATGAGCAGTTCTTC	CSAAPDRSSYNEQFF
.	.	TRBV12-3/TRBV12-4	TRBJ2-1	TGTGCCAGCAGTTACCAGGGGACTGGCAATGAGCAGTTCTTC	CASSYQGTGNEQFF
.	.	TRBV6-1	TRBJ2-7	TGTGCCAGCAGTGAAAGAGGGGGCTACGAGCAGTACTTC	CASSERGGYEQYF
.	.	TRBV6-5	TRBJ1-1	TGTGCCAGCAAAAGCGGGTTTTGGGCTGAAGCTTTCTTT	CASKSGFWAEAFF
TRBD1	.	TRBV27	TRBJ2-5	TGTGCCAGCAGTTTATCGGCAGGGGGACGAGAGACCCAGTACTTC	CASSLSAGGRETQYF
TRBD2	.	TRBV4-3	TRBJ2-3	TGCGCCAGCAGCCAAGTCAGCGGGGGGGCCTCAGATACGCAGTATTTT	CASSQVSGGASDTQYF
TRBD1	few	TRBV4-3	TRBJ2-7	TGCGCCAGCAGCCAAGATCAGGGACAGGGGAACTACGAGCAGTACTTC	CASSQDQGQGNYEQYF
.	.	TRBV4-1	TRBJ2-7	TGCGCCAGCAGCCAAGCCCCCAACTACGAGCAGTACTTC	CASSQAPNYEQYF
TRBD1	few	TRBV12-3/TRBV12-4	TRBJ2-7	TGTGCCAGCAGTTTGCATTTGACAGGGCGATACGAGCAGTACTTC	CASSLHLTGRYEQYF
.	few	TRBV7-6	TRBJ2-2	TGTGCCAGCAGCCCCAGACCGGGTCCCACCGGGGAGCTGTTTTTT	CASSPRPGPTGELFF
.	few	TRBV7-9	TRBJ2-7	TGTGCCAGCAGCTTAGATAAGGGACGTAGAGTCGGGGAGCAGTACTTC	CASSLDKGRRVGEQYF
.	.	TRBV24-1	TRBJ2-2	TGTGCCACCAGTGATTTGTCGGCGGGTGGGACCGGGGAGCTGTTTTTT	CATSDLSAGGTGELFF
.	.	TRBV14	TRBJ1-2	TGTGCCAGCAGCCAATTCTTTGGGGTCCCAACCTACACCTTC	CASSQFFGVPTYTF
.	.	TRBV12-3/TRBV12-4	TRBJ1-2	TGTGCCAGCAGTCCGCGTTCGGGGGTTATGGGCGGCTACACCTTC	CASSPRSGVMGGYTF